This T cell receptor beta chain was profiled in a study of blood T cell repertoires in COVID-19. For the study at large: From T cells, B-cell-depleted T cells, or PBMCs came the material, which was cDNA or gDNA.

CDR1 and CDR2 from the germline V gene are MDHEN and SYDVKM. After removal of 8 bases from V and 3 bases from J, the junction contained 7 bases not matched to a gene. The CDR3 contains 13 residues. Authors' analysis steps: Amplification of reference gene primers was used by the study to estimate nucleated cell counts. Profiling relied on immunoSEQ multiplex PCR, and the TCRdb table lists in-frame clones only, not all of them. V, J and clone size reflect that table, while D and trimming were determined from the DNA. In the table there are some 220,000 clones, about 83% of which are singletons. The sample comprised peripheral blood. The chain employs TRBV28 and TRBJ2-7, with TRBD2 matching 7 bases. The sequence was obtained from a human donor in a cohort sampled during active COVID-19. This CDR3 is CASVDGGSYEQYF. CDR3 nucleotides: TGTGCCAGCGTGGACGGCGGGAGCTACGAGCAGTACTTC.